What follows describes a single TCR beta chain. With V trimmed by 8 bases and J by 5 bases, 6 bases remained unmatched. CDR1 LNHDA and CDR2 SQIVND come from the germline V gene (reference sequence). This CDR3 is 13 amino acids long. This sample stems from a study of blood T cell repertoires in COVID-19. Method: immunoSEQ multiplex PCR; TCRdb's copy keeps in-frame clones and lacks some. This table has 200,000 to 250,000 clones, around 84% appearing once. The chain employs TRBV19 and TRBJ1-5; 7 positions agree with TRBD1. The sequence derives from a man aged 25 to 40 with active or convalescent COVID-19. The specimen sequenced was peripheral blood. This chain's CDR3 is CASSRQGHQPQHF. The CDR3 DNA is TGTGCCAGTTCCCGACAGGGACATCAGCCCCAGCATTTT. Drawing the rest from reference TRBV19 and TRBJ1-5, the complete variable domain is DGGITQSPKYLFRKEGQNVTLSCEQNLNHDAMYWYRQDPGQGLRLIYYSQIVNDFQKGDIAEGYSVSREKKESFPLTVTSAQKNPTAFYLCASSRQGHQPQHFGDGTRLSIL.